This T cell receptor beta chain was sequenced in a study of control samples from healthy donors and cancer patients. Measured with immunoSEQ multiplex PCR; TCRdb has only the in-frame clones, and not every one. The sample contains about 150,000 clones, approximately 94% of which appear only once. The germline CDR1 and CDR2 sequences are MNHEY and SVGEGT. Trimming took off 0 bases at V and 1 base at J, with 9 bases between the two ends. The CDR3 covers 15 residues. This clone was detected only once. This chain joins TRBV6-2 or TRBV6-3 and TRBJ1-1, with a weak D call TRBD1 (5 bases). Sequencing was done on a sample of blood. This receptor was obtained from a man aged 35 to 55 in good health. Here the CDR3 reads CASSYSTGRNTEAFF. The CDR3 coding sequence is TGTGCCAGCAGTTACTCAACAGGACGGAACACTGAAGCTTTCTTT.